Listed here are 13 T cell receptor beta chains from one sample, sequenced in a study of CD4 T cells in relation to SARS-CoV-2 and coronaviruses. The data were produced by immunoSEQ multiplex PCR, yet TCRdb's version contains in-frame clones alone and is incomplete. The repertoire holds about 37,000 clones, with approximately 83% as singletons. Material for sequencing was memory CD4+ T cells from PBMCs. The receptor source for this set is an adult with COVID-19.

This sequence joins TRBV19 and TRBJ2-2; TRBD1 aligns across 9 bases. V shed 1 base and J 4 bases; nucleotides not matched to a gene: 4. The CDR3 is made up of 16 amino acids. CDR1 is LNHDA and CDR2 is SQIVND in the germline V gene (reference sequence). For the CDR3, the DNA is TGTGCCAGTAGTATAGTGGGACAGGGCATCACCGGGGAGCTGTTTTTT. It yields the protein CASSIVGQGITGELFF.

The chain uses TRBV12-1 and TRBJ1-3. TRBV12-1 is reported as a pseudogene. This CDR3 region has 16 residues. The CDR3 DNA reads as TGTGCCAGCAGCTTTCGTCCGGGCTGGGCTGGAAACACCATATATTTT. It translates to CASSFRPGWAGNTIYF.

This chain joins TRBV7-3 and TRBJ2-1, with 8 bases aligning to TRBD2. The CDR3 has 14 residues. V was clipped by 2 bases and J by 8 bases; unmatched bases: 5. Per the germline V gene, CDR1 is SGHTA and CDR2 is FQGTGA. The CDR3 sequence: CASSLVAGRDEQFF. The CDR3 nucleotides read TGTGCCAGCAGCTTAGTAGCGGGAAGGGATGAGCAGTTCTTC.

The rearrangement links TRBV10-1 to TRBJ1-1; D is ambiguous. This CDR3 is built from 13 residues. Germline V gene data show CDR1 as WNHNN and CDR2 as SYGVQD (reference sequence). The V gene lost 2 bases and the J gene lost 2 bases, with 6 bases spanning the gap. The CDR3 region has the DNA TGCGCCAGCAGTGAGAACTTTAACACTGAAGCTTTCTTT. It yields the protein CASSENFNTEAFF.

CDR3: CSVENPSNTGELFF. The CDR3 DNA sequence: TGCAGCGTCGAAAATCCCTCGAACACCGGGGAGCTGTTTTTT. The chain has TRBV29-1 and TRBJ2-2; D is uncertain. Germline-derived CDR1 and CDR2 are SQVTM and ANQGSEA. CDR3 length equals 14 residues. Trimming shortened V by 6 bases and J by 0 bases, and 11 bases separated the two germline ends.

This clone was seen a single time. This chain connects TRBV11-2 to TRBJ1-1; 8 bases agree with TRBD1. Per germline, CDR1 SGHAT and CDR2 FQNNGV. The CDR3 is 13 residues long. Germline trimming cut 6 bases from V and 4 bases from J; bases unmatched to any gene: 4. CDR3 sequence (DNA): TGTGCCAGCAGTTTAACAGGGGGCACTGAAGCTTTCTTT. This codes for CASSLTGGTEAFF.

This clone is a singleton in its sample. The chain links TRBV4-2 to TRBJ2-2; 13 bases line up with TRBD2. Germline V gene sequence: CDR1 LGHNA, CDR2 YNFKEQ. V lost 4 bases to trimming and J lost 1 base; unmatched junction nucleotides: 3. This CDR3 region has 17 residues. This CDR3 is CASSRGTSGMNTGELFF. The CDR3 DNA reads TGTGCCAGCAGCCGCGGGACTAGCGGGATGAACACCGGGGAGCTGTTTTTT.

The CDR3 spells CASRKGQQPQHF. In DNA, the CDR3 is TGTGCCAGCAGAAAGGGACAGCAGCCCCAGCATTTT. The chain couples TRBV19 to TRBJ1-5; 7 positions agree with TRBD1. Trimming at V came to 9 bases and at J to 7 bases, leaving 6 bases not matched to a gene. The CDR3 is made up of 12 amino acids. Germline V gives CDR1 LNHDA, CDR2 SQIVND (reference sequence).

V usage is TRBV18 and J usage is TRBJ2-7; possibly TRBD1 for D (5 bases). CDR1 and CDR2 (germline): KGHSH, LQKENI. CDR3 size: 13 residues. Trimming pared 2 bases from V and 7 bases from J, leaving 12 bases between. CDR3: CASSPTPGLEQYF. The CDR3 DNA follows: TGTGCCAGCTCACCAACCCCAGGGTTAGAGCAGTACTTC.

This clone was seen only once. The V call is TRBV3-1 (or the pseudogene TRBV3-2), the J call TRBJ2-2; 7 nucleotides agree with TRBD2. Germline CDR1 LGHDT, CDR2 YNNKEL (reference sequence). Trimming removed 6 bases from V and 4 bases from J; junction bases left unmatched: 11. CDR3 length: 16 residues. The CDR3 nucleotides are TGTGCCAGCAGAGGCTCCGGGACTACCCTCACCGGGGAGCTGTTTTTT. Residues: CASRGSGTTLTGELFF.

This clone was found once. The rearrangement uses TRBV29-1 and TRBJ2-7, with 13 bases lining up with TRBD2. Looked up from germline, CDR1 is SQVTM and CDR2 is ANQGSEA. This CDR3 is 16 amino acids long. With 4 bases clipped from V and 4 bases from J, the junction kept 10 bases outside the gene matches. In DNA, the CDR3 is TGCAGCGTTGGCGGGCATAGGACTAGCGGGAGTTACGAGCAGTACTTC. Protein product: CSVGGHRTSGSYEQYF.

V is TRBV7-6 and J is TRBJ2-2, with D possibly being TRBD1 (6 bases). The V and J ends lost 4 bases and 6 bases respectively, with 15 bases between them. In germline, CDR1 is SGHVS, CDR2 FNYEAQ. The CDR3 length is 15 residues. CDR3 region: CASSSQQGSAGELFF. The CDR3 DNA reads TGTGCCAGCAGCTCCCAACAGGGTTCGGCCGGGGAGCTGTTTTTT.

This clone showed up just once. The chain joins TRBV12-3 or TRBV12-4 to TRBJ2-1; D remains ambiguous. Trimming removed 8 bases at V and 0 bases at J, with 8 bases between. This CDR3 region has 13 residues. CDR3 region: CASQQSSYNEQFF. CDR3 coding DNA: TGTGCCAGCCAACAAAGCTCCTACAATGAGCAGTTCTTC.